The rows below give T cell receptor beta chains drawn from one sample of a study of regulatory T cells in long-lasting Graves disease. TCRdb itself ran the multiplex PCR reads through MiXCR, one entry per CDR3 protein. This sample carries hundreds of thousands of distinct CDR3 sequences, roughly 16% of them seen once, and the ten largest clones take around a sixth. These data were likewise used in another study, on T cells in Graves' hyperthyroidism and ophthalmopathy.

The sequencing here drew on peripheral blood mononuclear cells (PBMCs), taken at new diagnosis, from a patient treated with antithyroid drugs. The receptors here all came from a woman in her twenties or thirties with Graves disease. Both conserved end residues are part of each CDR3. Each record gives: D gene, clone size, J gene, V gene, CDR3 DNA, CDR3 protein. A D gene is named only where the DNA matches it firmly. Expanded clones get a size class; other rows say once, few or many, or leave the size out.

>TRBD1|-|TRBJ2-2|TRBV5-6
TGTGCCAGCAGCTCGATCGGACAGGGGTGGACCGGGGAGCTGTTTTTT
CASSSIGQGWTGELFF
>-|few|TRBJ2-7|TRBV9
TGTGCCAGCAGCGAGGAGTTAGACTCGGGCGAGCAGTACTTC
CASSEELDSGEQYF
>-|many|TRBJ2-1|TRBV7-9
TGTGCCAGCCGGGCAGGGGCGGGAGTAGATGAGCAGTTCTTC
CASRAGAGVDEQFF
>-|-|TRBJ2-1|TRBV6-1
TGTGCCGGTTCAACCTACAATGAGCAGTTCTTC
CAGSTYNEQFF
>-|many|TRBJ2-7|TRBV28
TGTGCCAGCAGCTCCCTAGGCCGAGTGATGGGGGAGCAGTACTTC
CASSSLGRVMGEQYF
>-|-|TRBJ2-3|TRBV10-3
TGTGCCATCAGTGTGGGTGTGAATCCGGATACGCAGTATTTT
CAISVGVNPDTQYF
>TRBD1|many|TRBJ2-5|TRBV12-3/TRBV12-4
TGTGCCAGCAGGCCAGGGACAGACCAAGAGACCCAGTACTTC
CASRPGTDQETQYF
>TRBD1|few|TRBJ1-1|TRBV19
TGTGCCAGTAGTATGTCGGACAGGACGTTTACTGAAGCTTTCTTT
CASSMSDRTFTEAFF
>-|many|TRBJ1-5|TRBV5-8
TGTGCCAGCAGTATACGAACAGGGCCCCAGCATTTT
CASSIRTGPQHF
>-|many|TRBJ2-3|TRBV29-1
TGCAGCGTTGAGTGGGGAAGCACAGATACGCAGTATTTT
CSVEWGSTDTQYF
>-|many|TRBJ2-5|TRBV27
TGTGCCATTTCGACAATCATCCAAGAGACCCAGTACTTC
CAISTIIQETQYF
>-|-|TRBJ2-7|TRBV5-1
TGCGCCAGCAGCTTTATTCGCGGGTCCTACGAGCAGTACTTC
CASSFIRGSYEQYF
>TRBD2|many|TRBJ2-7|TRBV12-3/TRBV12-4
TGTGCCAGCAGCTTACAGCGGGGGATCTACGAGCAGTACTTC
CASSLQRGIYEQYF
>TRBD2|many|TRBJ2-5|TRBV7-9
TGTGCCAGCAGGCCGTGGACTAGCGGGAGCGGAGAGACCCAGTACTTC
CASRPWTSGSGETQYF
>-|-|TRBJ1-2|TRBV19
TGTGCCAGTAGTATAGATCGACAGAAGTATGGCTACACCTTC
CASSIDRQKYGYTF
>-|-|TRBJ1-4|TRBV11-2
TGTGCCAGCAGCTTAGTCGAGACAGCTAATGAAAAACTGTTTTTT
CASSLVETANEKLFF
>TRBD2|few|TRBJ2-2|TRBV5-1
TGCGCCAGCAGCTGGATGGGACTAGCGGACGGGGAGCTGTTTTTT
CASSWMGLADGELFF
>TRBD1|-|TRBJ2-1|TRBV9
TGTGCCAGCAGCGTAGAGGGACAGGCTCCCGGCTTGCCCTACAATGAGCAGTTCTTC
CASSVEGQAPGLPYNEQFF
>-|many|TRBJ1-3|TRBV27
TGTGCCAGCAGTTTGGACAGCAGTCACACCACCATATATTTT
CASSLDSSHTTIYF
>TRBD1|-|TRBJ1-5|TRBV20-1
TGCAGTGCTAGAATGCAGGGGGCATCGGGTCAGCCCCAGCATTTT
CSARMQGASGQPQHF
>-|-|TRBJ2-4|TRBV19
TGTGCCAGTAGTATGAGGGGCGGGGAAAACATTCAGTACTTC
CASSMRGGENIQYF
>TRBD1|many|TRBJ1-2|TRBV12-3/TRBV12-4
TGTGCCAGCAGCCTGGACAGGGGCCATGGCTACACCTTC
CASSLDRGHGYTF
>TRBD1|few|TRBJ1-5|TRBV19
TGTGCCAGTATGCAGACAGGGGGGACTCAGCCCCAGCATTTT
CASMQTGGTQPQHF
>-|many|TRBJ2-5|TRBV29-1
TGCAGCGTTCAGGGGGGCGAAAGGGCCTACCAAGAGACCCAGTACTTC
CSVQGGERAYQETQYF
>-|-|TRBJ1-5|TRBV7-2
TGTGCCAGCAGCCGAGAGCAGGGGTATAGCAATCAGCCCCAGCATTTT
CASSREQGYSNQPQHF
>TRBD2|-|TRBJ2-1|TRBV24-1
TGTGCCACCGGGACTAGCGGTCACAATGAGCAGTTCTTC
CATGTSGHNEQFF
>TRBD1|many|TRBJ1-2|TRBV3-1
TGTGCCAGCAGCCAAGGACAGGGGAGCTATGGCTACACCTTC
CASSQGQGSYGYTF
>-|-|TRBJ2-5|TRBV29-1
TGCAGCGTTCAGGGAGGGGGAGGGGAGACCCAGTACTTC
CSVQGGGGETQYF
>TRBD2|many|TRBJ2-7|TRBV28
TGTGCCAGCAGTCGGGGACTAGCGGGATCTTACGAGCAGTACTTC
CASSRGLAGSYEQYF
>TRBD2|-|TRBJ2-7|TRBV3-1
TGTGCCAGCAGCCACGGACTAGCGGTTATCTCCTACGAGCAGTACTTC
CASSHGLAVISYEQYF
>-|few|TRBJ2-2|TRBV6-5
TGTGCCAGCAGTTCCGATTGGGGCACCAACACCGGGGAGCTGTTTTTT
CASSSDWGTNTGELFF
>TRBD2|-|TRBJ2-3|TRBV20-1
TGCAGTGCTTCGACTAGCGGAAGCACAGATACGCAGTATTTT
CSASTSGSTDTQYF